This TCR beta chain was found in a study of chemoradiotherapy in HPV16-positive cancers. About the research overall: Candidate HPV-specific clones and shared TCR motifs came from two HPV16-positive patients.

Germline assignment: CDR1 SGHAT and CDR2 FQDESV (reference sequence). The CDR3 sequence is 15 residues long. The V and J ends lost 1 base and 1 base respectively, with 10 bases between them. Clones were sequenced by immunoSEQ multiplex PCR, and TCRdb holds only the in-frame ones, with some missing. The sample lists about 68,000 clones, 88% occurring once. Regarding the study as a whole: During treatment, candidate HPV-specific clones and E7-related motifs expanded in tumor. Better recurrence-free survival went with HPV-responsive T-cell expansion in HPV16-positive patients.

About this clone itself: Its antigen remains unidentified.

The source of this sequence is a human donor with HPV-associated anogenital cancer. V gene TRBV11-1 combines with J gene TRBJ1-1, with D unclear. This sample comprised blood, obtained from a patient who underwent chemoradiotherapy. The CDR3 loop is CASSLGVSRNTEAFF. CDR3 DNA sequence: TGTGCCAGCAGCTTAGGGGTCAGTCGGAACACTGAAGCTTTCTTT.